The subject of this entry is one T cell receptor (beta chain). This specimen comes from a study of memory CD4+ T cells and cytomegalovirus serostatus. Sequencing used immunoSEQ multiplex PCR; TCRdb keeps in-frame clones, though not all of them. The table has some 44,000 clones, roughly 79% seen once. The sort gate was single viable CD3+CD4+CD8-CD45RO+ cells for memory CD4+ T cells. Positive selection with CD4 microbeads enriched total CD4+ T cells. V was clipped by 4 bases and J by 0 bases; unmatched bases: 7. The CDR3 is 18 amino acids. The germline V gene encodes CDR1 SGHVS and CDR2 FNYEAQ. This chain connects TRBV7-6 to TRBJ2-3; 13 bases are shared with TRBD2. The sequencing sample was made of memory CD4+ T cells from blood. This TCR derives from an adult in good health and CMV-seronegative. The CDR3 region is CASSSRLAGGKSTDTQYF. DNA of the CDR3: TGTGCCAGCAGCTCCAGACTAGCGGGGGGAAAAAGCACAGATACGCAGTATTTT.